Listed below are T cell receptor beta chains from one sample, sequenced in a study of blood T cell repertoires in COVID-19. Data came from immunoSEQ multiplex PCR; TCRdb stores just in-frame clones and leaves some out. The profile shows around 100,000 clones, 91% of them singletons. What was sequenced was peripheral blood. The receptor set was obtained from a human donor with active COVID-19. The donor label of this sample is uncertain. The CDR3 runs from the conserved cysteine through the conserved F or W. A D gene is named only where the DNA matches it firmly. Some rows mark clone size as missing; the rest say once, few, many or name a class of expanded clone.

clone size,V gene,D gene,J gene,CDR3 protein,CDR3 DNA
.,TRBV18,.,TRBJ2-2,CASSPQGNTGELFF,TGTGCCAGCTCACCCCAGGGGAACACCGGGGAGCTGTTTTTT
once,TRBV6-1,TRBD1,TRBJ2-1,CASSENRVGQGGNNEQFF,TGTGCCAGCAGTGAGAACCGGGTGGGACAGGGGGGGAACAATGAGCAGTTCTTC
.,TRBV28,.,TRBJ2-1,CASSLQGSKSEQFF,TGTGCCAGCAGTTTACAGGGAAGTAAATCTGAGCAGTTCTTC
few,TRBV3-1/TRBV3-2,.,TRBJ2-2,CASSQSMGELFF,TGTGCCAGCAGTCAGTCCATGGGGGAGCTGTTTTTT
.,TRBV7-2,.,TRBJ1-1,CASSLVADTEAFF,TGTGCCAGCAGCTTAGTGGCCGACACTGAAGCTTTCTTT
.,TRBV28,TRBD1,TRBJ2-5,CASSWVRGQVETQYF,TGTGCCAGCAGTTGGGTCAGGGGGCAGGTGGAGACCCAGTACTTC
.,TRBV7-8,TRBD1,TRBJ1-1,CASSLGGWTGLNTEAFF,TGTGCCAGCAGCTTAGGGGGGTGGACAGGTTTGAACACTGAAGCTTTCTTT
.,TRBV3-1/TRBV3-2,.,TRBJ2-3,CASSRLDLTDTQYF,TGTGCCAGCAGCCGACTAGATCTGACAGATACGCAGTATTTT
.,TRBV11-2,TRBD1,TRBJ1-6,CASSLGTGSNSPLHF,TGTGCCAGCAGCTTAGGGACAGGGAGTAATTCACCCCTCCACTTT
.,TRBV6-5,.,TRBJ2-5,CASRRLPQETQYF,TGTGCCAGCAGACGACTCCCGCAAGAGACCCAGTACTTC
.,TRBV4-2,.,TRBJ2-7,CASSQAEGHSYEQYF,TGTGCCAGCAGCCAAGCCGAGGGACACAGCTACGAGCAGTACTTC
.,TRBV27,TRBD2,TRBJ2-7,CASSLIAGDSYEQYF,TGTGCCAGCAGTTTAATAGCGGGGGACTCCTACGAGCAGTACTTC
once,TRBV7-2,TRBD1,TRBJ2-1,CASSLDFGTVSYNEQFF,TGTGCCAGCAGCTTGGATTTTGGGACAGTTTCCTACAATGAGCAGTTCTTC
.,TRBV19,TRBD2,TRBJ2-3,CASSSPRGGADTQYF,TGTGCCAGTAGTAGCCCTCGCGGGGGGGCAGATACGCAGTATTTT
once,TRBV15,TRBD1,TRBJ1-5,CATSRDRTGRSNQPQHF,TGTGCCACCAGCAGAGATAGGACAGGGAGGAGCAATCAGCCCCAGCATTTT
.,TRBV2,TRBD1,TRBJ1-2,CASSQTTTGRGGYTF,TGTGCCAGCAGCCAGACGACGACAGGGCGTGGTGGCTACACCTTC
.,TRBV6-5,TRBD1,TRBJ2-2,CASRQGSGELFF,TGTGCTTCTAGACAGGGGTCCGGGGAGCTGTTTTTT
.,TRBV5-6,.,TRBJ1-4,CASSLWGGWSEKLFF,TGTGCCAGCAGCTTATGGGGCGGATGGAGCGAAAAACTGTTTTTT
.,TRBV27,.,TRBJ1-2,CASSVDGYTF,TGTGCCAGCAGTGTAGATGGCTACACCTTC
.,TRBV5-1,.,TRBJ1-1,CASSKTLNTEAFF,TGCGCCAGCAGCAAGACATTGAACACTGAAGCTTTCTTT
.,TRBV11-1,TRBD1,TRBJ2-5,CASSPETGSRETQYF,TGTGCCAGCAGCCCCGAGACAGGGTCTAGGGAGACCCAGTACTTC
.,TRBV9,TRBD1,TRBJ2-3,CASSARVGTEVADTQYF,TGTGCCAGCAGCGCAAGGGTGGGGACAGAGGTGGCAGATACGCAGTATTTT
.,TRBV5-6,TRBD1,TRBJ2-7,CASSRDRAYEQYF,TGTGCCAGCAGCCGGGACAGGGCCTACGAGCAGTACTTC
.,TRBV7-3,.,TRBJ1-1,CASSLTGTHGRAEAFF,TGTGCCAGCAGCTTAACCGGGACTCATGGAAGGGCTGAAGCTTTCTTT
.,TRBV19,.,TRBJ1-3,CASSPSTETSGNTIYF,TGTGCCAGTAGTCCGTCGACAGAAACCTCTGGAAACACCATATATTTT
.,TRBV28,TRBD1,TRBJ1-5,CASSYGQGGDQPQHF,TGTGCCAGCAGTTACGGACAGGGGGGGGATCAGCCCCAGCATTTT
.,TRBV6-5,.,TRBJ2-7,CATGNPGAYEQYF,TGTGCCACCGGGAACCCTGGGGCCTACGAGCAGTACTTC
few,TRBV7-2,.,TRBJ1-1,CASSLDVQINTEAFF,TGTGCCAGCAGCTTAGATGTACAGATAAACACTGAAGCTTTCTTT
.,TRBV9,TRBD1,TRBJ1-1,CASSVGDRDTEAFF,TGTGCCAGCAGCGTAGGGGACAGGGACACTGAAGCTTTCTTT
.,TRBV6-1,.,TRBJ2-5,CASSEARYAETQYF,TGTGCCAGCAGTGAAGCGAGGTATGCGGAGACCCAGTACTTC
.,TRBV3-1/TRBV3-2,.,TRBJ1-1,CASSLPPVKEAFF,TGTGCCAGCAGCCTTCCTCCGGTCAAGGAAGCTTTCTTT
.,TRBV19,TRBD2,TRBJ2-1,CASSRNWLAGNEQFF,TGTGCCAGTAGTAGAAACTGGCTAGCGGGCAATGAGCAGTTCTTC
.,TRBV29-1,.,TRBJ2-7,CSVTDGARDEQYF,TGCAGCGTCACCGATGGGGCTCGGGACGAGCAGTACTTC
.,TRBV5-1,.,TRBJ2-7,CASSLGVREKTYEQYF,TGCGCCAGCAGCTTGGGGGTTCGGGAGAAAACCTACGAGCAGTACTTC
.,TRBV7-6,.,TRBJ2-3,CASSLGGASSTDTQYF,TGTGCCAGCAGCTTAGGAGGCGCATCTAGCACAGATACGCAGTATTTT
.,TRBV5-1,.,TRBJ2-3,CASSSLLEGADTQYF,TGCGCCAGCAGCTCTCTCCTTGAGGGTGCAGATACGCAGTATTTT
.,TRBV4-2,TRBD1,TRBJ1-2,CASSQATGQGYGYTF,TGTGCCAGCAGCCAAGCAACTGGACAGGGGTATGGCTACACCTTC
.,TRBV3-1/TRBV3-2,TRBD1,TRBJ2-7,CASSRSGTGSAEQYF,TGTGCCAGCAGCCGCTCCGGGACAGGGTCCGCCGAGCAGTACTTC
.,TRBV5-1,TRBD1,TRBJ2-7,CASSLEGQGAYEQYF,TGCGCCAGCAGCTTGGAGGGACAGGGGGCTTACGAGCAGTACTTC
.,TRBV14,.,TRBJ1-1,CASSQEGAMNTEAFF,TGTGCCAGCAGCCAAGAAGGGGCCATGAACACTGAAGCTTTCTTT
.,TRBV3-1/TRBV3-2,.,TRBJ1-1,CASSQSPHTEAFF,TGTGCCAGCAGCCAGAGCCCTCACACTGAAGCTTTCTTT
.,TRBV5-1,TRBD1,TRBJ2-7,CASWDRRTGEQYF,TGCGCCAGCTGGGACAGGCGAACTGGCGAGCAGTACTTC
.,TRBV29-1,.,TRBJ1-1,CSVGQNTEAFF,TGCAGCGTGGGACAGAACACTGAAGCTTTCTTT
.,TRBV7-2,TRBD2,TRBJ2-7,CASSLHAGGSYEQYF,TGTGCCAGCAGCTTACATGCGGGGGGAAGTTACGAGCAGTACTTC
.,TRBV6-6,TRBD1,TRBJ2-3,CAIGTGYTDTQYF,TGTGCTATCGGGACAGGATACACAGATACGCAGTATTTT
.,TRBV5-6,TRBD1,TRBJ1-1,CASSALIRGRRTEAFF,TGTGCCAGCAGCGCTCTCATCAGGGGGCGGCGGACTGAAGCTTTCTTT
.,TRBV29-1,.,TRBJ1-2,CSVEKWLLSTNYGYTF,TGCAGCGTGGAGAAATGGTTATTGAGTACTAACTATGGCTACACCTTC
.,TRBV5-1,TRBD1,TRBJ1-1,CASSPDRPMNTEAFF,TGCGCCAGCAGCCCGGACAGGCCCATGAACACTGAAGCTTTCTTT
.,TRBV19,.,TRBJ2-3,CASSITGEGTDTQYF,TGTGCCAGTAGTATTACCGGGGAGGGCACAGATACGCAGTATTTT
.,TRBV11-2,.,TRBJ2-1,CASTQYNEQFF,TGTGCCAGCACCCAATACAATGAGCAGTTCTTC
.,TRBV7-8,TRBD1,TRBJ2-5,CASSLDRGQGETQYF,TGTGCCAGCAGCTTAGACAGGGGGCAGGGGGAGACCCAGTACTTC
.,TRBV28,TRBD1,TRBJ1-3,CASRQGAIGNTIYF,TGTGCCAGCCGACAGGGGGCTATTGGAAACACCATATATTTT
.,TRBV3-1/TRBV3-2,TRBD2,TRBJ2-3,CASSRGTSGFPRDTQYF,TGTGCCAGCAGCCGCGGGACTAGCGGTTTTCCGCGAGATACGCAGTATTTT
.,TRBV2,TRBD2,TRBJ2-5,CASSVRTPGGETQYF,TGTGCCAGCAGTGTTAGGACTCCGGGGGGGGAGACCCAGTACTTC
.,TRBV7-3,TRBD1,TRBJ2-2,CASSRQGLGTGELFF,TGTGCCAGCAGCAGACAGGGGTTGGGCACCGGGGAGCTGTTTTTT